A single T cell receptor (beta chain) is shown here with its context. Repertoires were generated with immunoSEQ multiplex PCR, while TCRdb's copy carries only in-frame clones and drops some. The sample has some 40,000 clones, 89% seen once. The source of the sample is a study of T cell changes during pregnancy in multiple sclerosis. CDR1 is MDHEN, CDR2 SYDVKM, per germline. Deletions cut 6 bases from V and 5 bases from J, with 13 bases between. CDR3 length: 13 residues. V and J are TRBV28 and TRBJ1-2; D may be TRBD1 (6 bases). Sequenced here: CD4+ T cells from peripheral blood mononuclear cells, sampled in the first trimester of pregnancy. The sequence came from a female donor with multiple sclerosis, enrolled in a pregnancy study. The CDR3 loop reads CASSYGQFYGYTF. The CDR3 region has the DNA TGTGCCAGCAGCTACGGACAGTTTTATGGCTACACCTTC.